The 7 T cell receptor beta chains listed next were all sequenced from one sample in a study of T cell responses to AZD1222 COVID-19 vaccine. Assay: immunoSEQ multiplex PCR; the TCRdb copy retains only in-frame clones and omits some. The sample has about 120,000 clones, roughly 88% seen once. Sample: peripheral blood, taken on day 0 of AZD1222 vaccination. The receptors come from an adult in good health.

CDR3 nucleotides: TGTGCCAGCAGTTTTACTAGCGGGGAGTGGGAGACCCAGTACTTC. This encodes CASSFTSGEWETQYF. This chain links TRBV28 with TRBJ2-5, with 10 bases lining up with TRBD2. Germline CDR1 and CDR2: MDHEN and SYDVKM. V dropped 3 bases and J dropped 5; count of bases not matched to a gene: 6. CDR3 length equals 15 residues.

The rearrangement links TRBV28 to TRBJ1-3, with TRBD1 as a possible D gene (6 bases). The CDR3 has 16 residues. With 4 bases removed from V and 0 bases from J, the gap between germline ends came to 13 bases. Germline loops: CDR1 MDHEN, CDR2 SYDVKM. In DNA, the CDR3 is TGTGCCAGCAGTTGGGGGCTCGGGGGCTCTGGAAACACCATATATTTT. This gives the protein CASSWGLGGSGNTIYF.

This sequence joins TRBV6-5 and TRBJ2-7, with unresolved D. Looked up from germline, CDR1 is MNHEY and CDR2 is SVGAGI. The CDR3 sequence is 11 residues long. V shed 6 bases and J shed 4 bases, with 7 bases lying between them. The CDR3 protein is CASRSEYEQYF. CDR3 in DNA: TGTGCCAGCAGAAGTGAGTACGAGCAGTACTTC.

The rearrangement joins TRBV7-9 to TRBJ1-5; TRBD1 might be the D (6 bases). The CDR3 covers 14 residues. V gave up 4 bases and J gave up 6 bases, with 13 bases separating them. Looked up from germline, CDR1 is SEHNR and CDR2 is FQNEAQ (reference sequence). This chain's CDR3 is CASSSMTGTQPQHF. The CDR3 region has the DNA TGTGCCAGCAGCTCCATGACAGGAACTCAGCCCCAGCATTTT.

The chain employs TRBV7-2 and TRBJ2-1; TRBD2 matches 8 bases. Germline trimming cut 0 bases from V and 8 bases from J; bases unmatched to any gene: 6. In germline, CDR1 is SGHTA, CDR2 FQGNSA. CDR3 length: 15 residues. The CDR3 sequence is CASSLAVGGAYEQFF. For the CDR3, the DNA is TGTGCCAGCAGCTTAGCTGTCGGGGGGGCATATGAGCAGTTCTTC.

V is TRBV4-2 and J is TRBJ1-5; D is ambiguous. From germline, CDR1 is LGHNA and CDR2 YNFKEQ. This CDR3 is 14 amino acids long. The V gene lost 0 bases and the J gene lost 6 bases, with 9 bases spanning the gap. The CDR3 bases are TGTGCCAGCAGCCAAGACTTAGTGGGTCAGCCCCAGCATTTT. Translated: CASSQDLVGQPQHF.

The chain recombines TRBV19 with TRBJ1-2; D unclear. Germline V gene lookup returns CDR1 LNHDA and CDR2 SQIVND (reference sequence). This CDR3 comprises 15 residues. Trimming removed 7 bases at V and 0 bases at J, with 15 bases between. The CDR3 nucleotides are TGTGCCAGTACCCCGGAACTTCAGACTAACTATGGCTACACCTTC. It codes for CASTPELQTNYGYTF.